Presented here are 27 T cell receptor beta chains from one specimen sequenced in a study of identical twins. TCRdb itself ran the 5' RACE reads through MiXCR, one entry per CDR3 protein. The table lists roughly 570,000 distinct CDR3 sequences, more than 9% of them singletons. This sample also belongs to another study, concerning yellow fever vaccine responses in identical twins.

Sample: PBMCs. The receptors shown here come from a woman aged 18 to 35 in good health.

The chain uses TRBV29-1 and TRBJ2-2; TRBD2 is a possible D gene (5 bases). Germline-derived CDR1 and CDR2 are SQVTM and ANQGSEA. This CDR3 spans 14 amino acids. The V gene lost 5 bases and the J gene lost 5 bases, with 15 bases spanning the gap. The CDR3 protein is CSVFTNRGTGELFF. CDR3 in DNA: TGCAGCGTTTTTACCAATCGAGGGACCGGGGAGCTGTTTTTT.

This clonotype has ten or more counts. The V call is TRBV20-1, the J call TRBJ2-2, with D perhaps matching TRBD2 (7 bases). The CDR3 loop spans 17 amino acids. Germline CDR1 reads DFQATT; CDR2 reads SNEGSKA (reference sequence). Trimming pared 4 bases from V and 5 bases from J, leaving 23 bases between. The CDR3 protein is CSATPLFGGAETGELFF. DNA for the CDR3: TGCAGTGCTACGCCACTTTTTGGGGGGGCGGAGACCGGGGAGCTGTTTTTT.

This clonotype was picked up a small number of times. The V gene is TRBV12-3 or TRBV12-4, the J gene TRBJ2-1, with D possibly being TRBD1 or TRBD2 (6 bases each). The CDR3 runs to 17 residues. The ends were cut back, 6 bases at V and 1 base at J, with 19 bases in the middle. CDR3 protein: CASSPAGHKPSYNEQFF. The DNA of the CDR3 is TGTGCCAGCAGCCCCGCGGGACACAAGCCTTCCTACAATGAGCAGTTCTTC.

This clonotype was detected a few times. V gene TRBV5-1 combines with J gene TRBJ2-2; D remains unclear. The CDR3 length is 15 residues. Per the germline V gene, CDR1 is SGHRS and CDR2 is YFSETQ. Trimming removed 0 bases from V and 5 bases from J, with 11 bases in between. The CDR3 coding sequence is TGCGCCAGCAGCTTGGGGGTTACTCGGACCGGGGAGCTGTTTTTT. Residues: CASSLGVTRTGELFF.

The table lists this clonotype with a few counts. The V gene is TRBV28, the J gene TRBJ2-5, with 9 nucleotides matching TRBD2. CDR3 length: 16 residues. The germline CDR1 and CDR2 sequences are MDHEN and SYDVKM. Trimming cost V 6 bases and J 3 bases; bases outside gene matches: 11. For the CDR3, the DNA is TGTGCCAGCAGGCACAATAGCGGGAGTAAGGAAGAGACCCAGTACTTC. It specifies CASRHNSGSKEETQYF.

This clonotype was seen a handful of times. The chain links TRBV5-1 to TRBJ2-2, with D possibly TRBD1 on 5 matching bases. V shed 2 bases and J shed 4 bases, with 9 bases lying between them. Germline V gene lookup returns CDR1 SGHRS and CDR2 YFSETQ. CDR3 length: 14 amino acids. The CDR3 here is CASSFSGFTGELFF. CDR3 nucleotides: TGCGCCAGCAGCTTTTCAGGGTTCACCGGGGAGCTGTTTTTT.

This clonotype was recorded many times. This chain connects TRBV29-1 to TRBJ1-1; the D gene is possibly TRBD1 (6 bases). V lost 4 bases, J lost 8 bases, and 23 bases lay in between. The CDR3 is 15 amino acids. CDR1 and CDR2 (germline): SQVTM, ANQGSEA. This chain's CDR3 is CSVGEGGRVHTEAFF. The CDR3 coding sequence is TGCAGCGTTGGGGAAGGGGGAAGGGTTCATACAGAAGCTTTCTTT. Drawing the rest from reference TRBV29-1 and TRBJ1-1, the complete variable domain is SAVISQKPSRDICQRGTSLTIQCQVDSQVTMMFWYRQQPGQSLTLIATANQGSEATYESGFVIDKFPISRPNLTFSTLTVSNMSPEDSSIYLCSVGEGGRVHTEAFFGQGTRLTVV.

V is TRBV4-3 and J is TRBJ2-7; TRBD2 agrees at 10 bases. Germline V gene data show CDR1 as LGHNA and CDR2 as YSLEER. CDR3 size: 18 residues. The J segment lost 3 bases and the V segment lost 0 bases, leaving 11 bases of the junction unmatched. The CDR3 region is CASSQDRTTAGGGYEQYF. CDR3 nucleotides: TGCGCCAGCAGCCAAGATCGAACGACAGCGGGAGGGGGCTACGAGCAGTACTTC.

This clonotype turned up a few times. This CDR3 reads CASSLVQGGSPLHF. CDR3 coding DNA: TGTGCCAGCAGTTTGGTACAGGGTGGCTCACCCCTCCACTTT. The V and J genes are TRBV27 and TRBJ1-6, with D possibly being TRBD1 (6 bases). Trimming took off 3 bases at V and 10 bases at J, with 13 bases between the two ends. Per the germline V gene, CDR1 is MNHEY and CDR2 is SMNVEV (reference sequence). CDR3 length: 14 residues.

The chain is built from TRBV2 and TRBJ2-2; 7 bases fit TRBD2. CDR3 size: 15 residues. Germline lookup yields CDR1 SNHLY and CDR2 FYNNEI. V was clipped by 0 bases and J by 3 bases; unmatched bases: 1. CDR3 bases: TGTGCCAGCAGTGAAGCGGGAGGGGACACCGGGGAGCTGTTTTTT. Amino acids: CASSEAGGDTGELFF.

The rearrangement links TRBV6-1 to TRBJ2-6, with D possibly matching TRBD1 (6 bases). This CDR3 has 14 residues. CDR1 is MNHNS, CDR2 SASEGT, per germline. V lost 7 bases, J lost 0 bases, and 7 bases lay in between. The CDR3 loop reads CASTRGSGANVLTF. The CDR3 DNA follows: TGTGCCAGCACCAGGGGCTCTGGGGCCAACGTCCTGACTTTC.

This clonotype was found a few times. The gene calls are TRBV15 and TRBJ2-1, with 8 bases identical to TRBD1. Looked up from germline, CDR1 is LNHNV and CDR2 is YYDKDF (reference sequence). This CDR3 region has 15 residues. J gave up 8 bases and V 3 bases, and 9 bases lay outside the gene matches. CDR3 amino acids: CATSRMDRVGDEQFF. The CDR3 DNA is TGTGCCACCAGCAGGATGGACAGGGTGGGCGATGAGCAGTTCTTC. Variable domain in full (rest from reference TRBV15 and TRBJ2-1): DAMVIQNPRYQVTQFGKPVTLSCSQTLNHNVMYWYQQKSSQAPKLLFHYYDKDFNNEADTPDNFQSRRPNTSFCFLDIRSPGLGDTAMYLCATSRMDRVGDEQFFGPGTRLTVL.

The genes are TRBV21-1 and TRBJ2-7; TRBD1 is the table's D call, not checked against the DNA. TRBV21-1 is a pseudogene. The CDR3 is 14 amino acids. CDR3 in amino acids: CASTGCVCSYERYF. The DNA for the CDR3 is TGTGCCAGCACCGGGTGCGTCTGTAGCTACGAGCGGTACTTC.

This clonotype has a count of ten or more. The chain combines TRBV12-3 or TRBV12-4 with TRBJ1-2, with 9 nucleotides matching TRBD1. Trimming at V came to 5 bases and at J to 8 bases, leaving 9 bases not matched to a gene. CDR3 size: 14 residues. CDR3 nucleotide sequence: TGTGCCAGCAGTCCGGGACAGGGAGCTAGCGGCTACACCTTC. Its protein product is CASSPGQGASGYTF.

This clonotype was seen at least ten times. The chain couples TRBV3-1 to TRBJ2-5; TRBD2 might be the D (5 bases). CDR1 is LGHDT, CDR2 YNNKEL, per germline (reference sequence). CDR3 size: 15 residues. Between the trimmed V and J ends, which lost 3 bases and 6 bases, there was a span of 17 bases. DNA of the CDR3: TGTGCCAGCAGCCAGAGTGCGACTATTAGCCAGACCCAGTACTTC. Amino acids: CASSQSATISQTQYF.

Only a few counts were recorded for this clonotype. The chain employs TRBV27 and TRBJ2-5; 7 bases agree with TRBD2. This CDR3 contains 16 residues. CDR1 and CDR2 from the germline V gene are MNHEY and SMNVEV (reference sequence). V was clipped by 5 bases and J by 0 bases; unmatched bases: 9. The CDR3 bases are TGTGCCAGCAGTCCCGCCCCTAGCGGTAACCAAGAGACCCAGTACTTC. Translating it yields CASSPAPSGNQETQYF.

This clonotype was seen many times. The V gene is TRBV11-2, the J gene TRBJ2-1, with 8 bases matching TRBD1. This CDR3 has 15 residues. Germline V CDR1 and CDR2: SGHAT, FQNNGV. After removal of 1 base from V and 10 bases from J, the junction contained 9 bases not matched to a gene. CDR3 coding DNA: TGTGCCAGCAGCTTAGGGACAGGGTACCCAGTAGAGCAGTTCTTC. It is translated as CASSLGTGYPVEQFF.

This clonotype has just a few counts. The chain combines TRBV3-1 with TRBJ2-5, with 9 bases identical to TRBD1. CDR3 size: 17 residues. Germline V lookup: CDR1 LGHDT, CDR2 YNNKEL (reference sequence). V shed 4 bases and J 2 bases; nucleotides not matched to a gene: 11. CDR3 protein: CASSLFPTGGRQETQYF. The CDR3 DNA reads as TGTGCCAGCAGCCTTTTTCCGACAGGGGGGAGGCAAGAGACCCAGTACTTC.

This clonotype occurred many times. The chain carries TRBV15 and TRBJ1-6, with D possibly being TRBD1 (5 bases). The CDR3 runs to 13 residues. Germline CDR1 and CDR2: LNHNV and YYDKDF (reference sequence). V lost 5 bases and J lost 8, with 10 bases in between. The CDR3 bases are TGTGCCACCAGCGCACAGGCCCATTCACCCCTCCACTTT. Translating it yields CATSAQAHSPLHF.

This clonotype has at least ten counts. Here the CDR3 reads CASSQVVTGELFF. CDR3 sequence (DNA): TGTGCCAGCAGCCAAGTGGTCACCGGGGAGCTGTTTTTT. The V gene is TRBV14, the J gene TRBJ2-2; D ambiguous. The CDR3 spans 13 residues. V dropped 1 base and J dropped 4 bases, with 4 bases sitting between them. CDR1 and CDR2 (germline): SGHDN, FVKESK.

CDR3 coding DNA: TGTGCCAGCAGCGTAGATTTCGCCAAAGACTATGGCTACACCTTC. Its protein is CASSVDFAKDYGYTF. This chain uses TRBV9 with TRBJ1-2, with D unclear. Trimming removed 0 bases from V and 3 bases from J, with 12 bases in between. This CDR3 has 15 amino acids. Germline assignment: CDR1 SGDLS and CDR2 YYNGEE.

This clonotype appeared a few times. V is TRBV6-1 and J is TRBJ2-5; TRBD1 matches at 10 bases. In germline, CDR1 is MNHNS, CDR2 SASEGT. The V segment lost 4 bases and the J segment 1 base; nucleotides outside the gene matches: 3. The CDR3 has 15 amino acids. CDR3 region: CASSGTGGAQETQYF. The CDR3 bases are TGTGCCAGCAGTGGGACAGGGGGGGCCCAAGAGACCCAGTACTTC.

In this sample, this clonotype turned up a few times. The chain has TRBV3-1 and TRBJ2-7; the D gene could be TRBD1 or TRBD2 (5 bases each). CDR3 length: 14 residues. The V gene lost 3 bases and the J gene lost 2 bases, with 11 bases spanning the gap. The germline gives CDR1 LGHDT, CDR2 YNNKEL (reference sequence). In DNA form, the CDR3 reads TGTGCCAGCAGCCACACTAGGACACCCTACGAGCAGTACTTC. It is translated as CASSHTRTPYEQYF.

The J gene is TRBJ1-6, the V gene TRBV6-2 or TRBV6-3, with no clear D. Germline V CDR1 and CDR2: MNHEY, SVGEGT. V was cut by 7 bases and J by 7 bases, with 11 bases left in between. There are 13 residues in the CDR3. CDR3 nucleotides: TGTGCCAGCACCACAAGGGAGAATTCACCCCTCCACTTT. It specifies CASTTRENSPLHF.

There are a few counts of this clonotype. The chain joins TRBV5-1 to TRBJ2-1, with TRBD2 as a possible D gene (6 bases). Germline loops: CDR1 SGHRS, CDR2 YFSETQ. The CDR3 covers 16 residues. The V and J ends lost 4 bases and 3 bases respectively, with 17 bases between them. CDR3 sequence reads: CASSPGTGDRYNEQFF. CDR3 sequence (DNA): TGCGCCAGCAGCCCGGGGACGGGAGATCGCTACAATGAGCAGTTCTTC.

This clonotype was counted at least ten times. The genes are TRBV20-1 and TRBJ2-1; 13 bases fit TRBD2. CDR1 DFQATT and CDR2 SNEGSKA come from the germline V gene (reference sequence). With 6 bases clipped from V and 6 bases from J, the junction kept 2 bases outside the gene matches. The CDR3 is 13 amino acids. The CDR3 nucleotides are TGCAGTGCGCGGACTAGCGGGAGCAATGAGCAGTTCTTC. It specifies CSARTSGSNEQFF.

This clonotype showed up just a few times. This chain links TRBV10-3 with TRBJ2-2; 9 bases align to TRBD1. The germline gives CDR1 ENHRY, CDR2 SYGVKD. The CDR3 loop spans 16 amino acids. With 5 bases clipped from V and 4 bases from J, the junction kept 8 bases outside the gene matches. The CDR3: CAISFNRGQGTGELFF. DNA for the CDR3: TGTGCCATCAGTTTTAACAGGGGGCAAGGCACCGGGGAGCTGTTTTTT.